This T cell receptor (beta chain) originates from a study of CD8+CD57+ T cells in acquired aplastic anemia. The CDR3 length is 15 residues. Germline values: CDR1 SNHLY, CDR2 FYNNEI. V lost 6 bases to trimming and J lost 6 bases, with 20 bases between them. Genomic DNA, serving as template, underwent TCR beta VDJ and CDR3 profiling. TCRdb analysed the reads with MiXCR anew, one entry per CDR3 protein. The sample has 200,000 to 300,000 distinct CDR3 sequences; roughly half are singletons. Patients chosen for sequencing had CD8+CD57+ cells that had expanded, as shown by flow cytometry. This receptor was obtained from a human donor with aplastic anemia. Specimen: sorted CD4+, CD8+, or CD8+CD57+ T cells (not recorded which) from PBMCs. The chain uses TRBV2 and TRBJ1-2; possibly TRBD1 for D (5 bases). The CDR3 bases are TGTGCCAGCAGCGCCGCAGGGTTTAGGGTAAATGGCTACACCTTC. It encodes CASSAAGFRVNGYTF.